What follows describes a single T cell receptor beta chain. Antigen unknown. This entry belongs to a study of blood T cells in healthy people across ages. Peripheral blood was drawn, around 9.4 milliliters per donor. A sample-barcoded 5' primer and a J-beta primer mix were used in a second PCR of about 7 to 12 cycles. TCRdb independently ran MiXCR on the 5' RACE reads; one entry per CDR3 protein. The sample has hundreds of thousands of distinct CDR3 sequences, roughly 50% seen once. General observations from the study: Observed TCR beta diversity per million T cells went down as age went up. This fall followed a roughly linear course with age. Fewer expanded clones and more diversity marked long-lived versus aged donors.

This CDR3 is 13 amino acids long. Germline V gives CDR1 LGHDT, CDR2 YNNKEL (reference sequence). With 8 bases clipped from V and 2 bases from J, the junction kept 3 bases outside the gene matches. The genes are TRBV3-1 and TRBJ2-3; 8 bases map to TRBD2. The TCR sequence derives from a man older than 75 in good health. The sample comprised blood. The CDR3 region is CASGTRNTDTQYF. DNA for the CDR3: TGTGCCAGCGGGACTAGGAACACAGATACGCAGTATTTT.